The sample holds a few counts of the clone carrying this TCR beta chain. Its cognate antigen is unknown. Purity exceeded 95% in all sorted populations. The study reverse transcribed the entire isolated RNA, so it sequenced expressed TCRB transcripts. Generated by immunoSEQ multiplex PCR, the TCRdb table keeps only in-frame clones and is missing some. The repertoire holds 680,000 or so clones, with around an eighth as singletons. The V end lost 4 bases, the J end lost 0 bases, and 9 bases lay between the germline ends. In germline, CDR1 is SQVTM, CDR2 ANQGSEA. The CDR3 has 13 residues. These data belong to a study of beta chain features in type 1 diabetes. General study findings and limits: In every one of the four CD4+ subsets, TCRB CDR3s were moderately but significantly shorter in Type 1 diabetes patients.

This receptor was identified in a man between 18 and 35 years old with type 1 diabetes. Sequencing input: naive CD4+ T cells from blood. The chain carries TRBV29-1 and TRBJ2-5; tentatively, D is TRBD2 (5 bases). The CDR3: CSVGSGDQETQYF. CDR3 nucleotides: TGCAGCGTTGGTTCCGGGGACCAAGAGACCCAGTACTTC.